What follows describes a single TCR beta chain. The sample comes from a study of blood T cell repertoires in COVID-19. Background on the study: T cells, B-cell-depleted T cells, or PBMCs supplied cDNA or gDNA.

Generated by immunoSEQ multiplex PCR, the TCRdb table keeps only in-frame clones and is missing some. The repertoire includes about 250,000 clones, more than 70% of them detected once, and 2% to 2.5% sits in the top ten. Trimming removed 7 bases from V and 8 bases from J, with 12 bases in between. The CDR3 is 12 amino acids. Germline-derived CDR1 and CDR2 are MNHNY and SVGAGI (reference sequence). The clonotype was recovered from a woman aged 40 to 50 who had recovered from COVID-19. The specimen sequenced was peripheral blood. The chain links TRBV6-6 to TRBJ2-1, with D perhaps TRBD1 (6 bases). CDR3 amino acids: CASTAGVDEQFF. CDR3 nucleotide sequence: TGTGCCAGCACGGCAGGGGTGGATGAGCAGTTCTTC.